This TCR beta chain comes out of a study of blood T cell repertoires in COVID-19. The data were produced by immunoSEQ multiplex PCR, yet TCRdb's version contains in-frame clones alone and is incomplete. The sample contains 140,000 to 150,000 clones, around 83% of which appear only once. V lost 3 bases to trimming and J lost 0 bases, with 9 bases between them. CDR1 is KGHSH, CDR2 LQKENI, per germline. The CDR3 consists of 16 residues. Exposed study participants had met a COVID-19 case within 2 weeks before entry. The material sequenced was PBMCs or T cells enriched from blood (not recorded which). This chain joins TRBV18 and TRBJ2-6; TRBD2 is a possible D gene (6 bases). The clonotype was recovered from a woman aged 50 to 65 who had been exposed to COVID-19. In DNA form, the CDR3 reads TGTGCCAGCTCACCGGGACTGCTCTCTGGGGCCAACGTCCTGACTTTC. Translating it yields CASSPGLLSGANVLTF.